These 13 T cell receptor beta chains were sequenced from one sample in a study of early T cells in non-severe SARS-CoV-2 infection. Each CDR3 protein gets one entry after TCRdb re-called the 5' RACE reads with MiXCR. The sample lists over 90,000 distinct CDR3 sequences, less than 15% occurring once. The material sequenced was whole blood, taken at baseline. The receptors were sampled from an adult who was a healthcare worker with PCR-confirmed SARS-CoV-2 infection or an uninfected control (not recorded which).

This clonotype was seen a handful of times. The rearrangement joins TRBV18 to TRBJ1-1; possible D gene TRBD1, 6 bases. The CDR3 is 17 amino acids. Trimming stripped 3 bases from V and 0 bases from J, with 17 bases between. Germline CDR1 and CDR2: KGHSH and LQKENI. The CDR3 sequence: CASSPTRGLTMNTEAFF. In nucleotides, the CDR3 is TGTGCCAGCTCACCCACCCGGGGGCTCACAATGAACACTGAAGCTTTCTTT.

This clonotype was seen only once. The CDR3 sequence is CASSPAREGEAFF. DNA for the CDR3: TGTGCCAGCAGCCCAGCAAGGGAAGGAGAAGCTTTCTTT. The chain recombines TRBV3-1 with TRBJ1-1; D is unresolved. Germline CDR1 is LGHDT and CDR2 is YNNKEL (reference sequence). Between the trimmed V and J ends, which lost 4 bases and 8 bases, there was a span of 14 bases. The CDR3 totals 13 residues. The full variable domain, completed using reference TRBV3-1 and TRBJ1-1, is DTAVSQTPKYLVTQMGNDKSIKCEQNLGHDTMYWYKQDSKKFLKIMFSYNNKELIINETVPNRFSPKSPDKAHLNLHINSLELGDSAVYFCASSPAREGEAFFGQGTRLTVV.

The sample holds a few counts of this clonotype. This chain links TRBV12-3 or TRBV12-4 with TRBJ1-4; D possibly corresponds to TRBD1 (5 bases). This CDR3 comprises 14 residues. V gave up 6 bases and J gave up 0 bases, with 8 bases separating them. The CDR3 sequence: CASSTGATNEKLFF. The CDR3 DNA is TGTGCCAGCAGCACAGGTGCAACTAATGAAAAACTGTTTTTT.

The CDR3 DNA sequence: TGTGCCAGCTCACCAGGCAGGGAGGATGAGCAGTTCTTC. It encodes CASSPGREDEQFF. The genes are TRBV18 and TRBJ2-1; D is possibly TRBD2 (6 bases). CDR3 length: 13 amino acids. V gave up 2 bases and J gave up 8 bases, with 10 bases separating them. In germline, CDR1 is KGHSH, CDR2 LQKENI.

This clonotype turned up a few times. The chain couples TRBV11-2 to TRBJ1-1; D perhaps matches TRBD1 (5 bases). The V end lost 4 bases, the J end lost 5 bases, and 17 bases lay between the germline ends. This CDR3 has 15 amino acids. The germline gives CDR1 SGHAT, CDR2 FQNNGV. In DNA, the CDR3 is TGTGCCAGCAGCTGGCCAGGGCGGGTCCGGACTGAAGCTTTCTTT. It yields the protein CASSWPGRVRTEAFF.

This clonotype was found a few times. The CDR3 coding sequence is TGTGCCAGCAGCTTGGGGGGAGGAGTAGCCAAAAACATTCAGTACTTC. This encodes CASSLGGGVAKNIQYF. The V gene is TRBV5-4, the J gene TRBJ2-4; D perhaps matches TRBD2 (6 bases). The length of the CDR3 is 16 residues. V was clipped by 0 bases and J by 0 bases, with 10 bases between them. Germline V CDR1 and CDR2: SGHNT, YYREEE (reference sequence).

This clonotype was picked up a small number of times. The rearrangement joins TRBV2 to TRBJ2-7; TRBD2 is a possible D gene (5 bases). This CDR3 contains 13 residues. Germline CDR1 is SNHLY and CDR2 is FYNNEI. Deletions cut 2 bases from V and 1 base from J, with 6 bases between. For the CDR3, the DNA is TGTGCCAGCAGTGAAAAGCGGTCCTACGAGCAGTACTTC. Residues: CASSEKRSYEQYF. The full variable domain, completed using reference TRBV2 and TRBJ2-7, is EPEVTQTPSHQVTQMGQEVILRCVPISNHLYFYWYRQILGQKVEFLVSFYNNEISEKSEIFDDQFSVERPDGSNFTLKIRSTKLEDSAMYFCASSEKRSYEQYFGPGTRLTVT.

This clonotype was detected ten times or more. The chain recombines TRBV6-2 or TRBV6-3 with TRBJ1-3; D is unclear. From germline, CDR1 is MNHEY and CDR2 SVGEGT. The CDR3 loop spans 13 amino acids. Trimming left V 9 bases short and J 0 bases short, with 9 bases between. The CDR3 spells CASSADSGNTIYF. The DNA of the CDR3 is TGTGCCAGTTCGGCCGACTCTGGAAACACCATATATTTT.

The chain employs TRBV6-2 or TRBV6-3 and TRBJ2-1, with D possibly matching TRBD2 (5 bases). The CDR3 runs to 16 residues. Germline V gene data show CDR1 as MNHEY and CDR2 as SVGEGT. V lost 5 bases, J lost 1 base, and 15 bases lay in between. CDR3 sequence (DNA): TGTGCCAGCAGTAAGGACTGGGGAGCTTCCTACAATGAGCAGTTCTTC. It encodes CASSKDWGASYNEQFF.

The J gene is TRBJ2-1, the V gene TRBV20-1, with TRBD2 matching 12 bases. Trimming removed 3 bases from V and 2 bases from J; junction bases left unmatched: 5. Germline V gives CDR1 DFQATT, CDR2 SNEGSKA (reference sequence). The CDR3 is 16 residues long. The CDR3 is CSARDLAGGPYNEQFF. For the CDR3, the DNA is TGCAGTGCTAGGGACCTAGCGGGAGGGCCCTACAATGAGCAGTTCTTC.

Ten or more counts support this clonotype. This chain links TRBV5-1 with TRBJ2-3; 8 nucleotides match TRBD1. Trimming removed 4 bases from V and 4 bases from J; junction bases left unmatched: 5. The CDR3 sequence is 14 residues long. CDR1 is SGHRS, CDR2 YFSETQ, per germline. The CDR3 DNA reads TGCGCCAGCAGCATTGGACAGGGCGCAGATACGCAGTATTTT. Translating it yields CASSIGQGADTQYF.

The sample holds many counts of this clonotype. This chain connects TRBV2 to TRBJ2-4, with unresolved D. Germline values: CDR1 SNHLY, CDR2 FYNNEI. The CDR3 consists of 12 residues. The V and J ends lost 6 bases and 6 bases respectively, with 9 bases between them. CDR3 DNA: TGTGCCAGCAGCTACCTGGGAAACATTCAGTACTTC. Residues: CASSYLGNIQYF.

V gene TRBV12-3 or TRBV12-4 combines with J gene TRBJ2-1; TRBD1 matches at 10 bases. With 6 bases clipped from V and 9 bases from J, the junction kept 8 bases outside the gene matches. CDR3 length equals 14 residues. The DNA for the CDR3 is TGTGCCAGCAGCCCGAAGACAGGGGGCGTTGAGCAGTTCTTC. Translating gives CASSPKTGGVEQFF.